The 17 T cell receptor beta chains reported below all come from one sample, sequenced in a study of cytomegalovirus exposure and HLA in healthy donors. Vbeta (60) and Jbeta (13) primers were used in the PCR. Profiling relied on immunoSEQ multiplex PCR, and the TCRdb table lists in-frame clones only, not all of them. The sample shows some 190,000 clones, around 75% of them seen only once. Sequencing was done on a sample of PBMCs. These receptor sequences come from a woman aged 30 to 39 in good health and CMV-seropositive.

The chain links TRBV7-6 to TRBJ2-5, with 7 bases identical to TRBD2. Germline V gene data show CDR1 as SGHVS and CDR2 as FNYEAQ. This CDR3 region has 15 residues. With 2 bases clipped from V and 1 base from J, the junction kept 4 bases outside the gene matches. The CDR3 spells CASSLSGNPQETQYF. The DNA of the CDR3 is TGTGCCAGCAGCTTAAGCGGGAACCCCCAAGAGACCCAGTACTTC.

The chain couples TRBV6-6 to TRBJ1-2; D is possibly TRBD1 (5 bases). Germline lookup yields CDR1 MNHNY and CDR2 SVGAGI (reference sequence). V was trimmed by 5 bases and J by 5 bases, leaving 9 bases between them. The CDR3 totals 12 residues. The CDR3 DNA reads TGTGCCAGCAGTCCTCGGGGGTATGGCTACACCTTC. Translating gives CASSPRGYGYTF.

The chain has TRBV10-1 and TRBJ1-1, with D perhaps TRBD1 (6 bases). Trimming stripped 6 bases from V and 1 base from J, with 21 bases between. Germline V gives CDR1 WNHNN, CDR2 SYGVQD (reference sequence). This CDR3 contains 17 residues. Here the CDR3 reads CASRNRDLSLWNTEAFF. The CDR3 DNA reads as TGCGCCAGCAGAAACAGGGACCTCTCACTATGGAACACTGAAGCTTTCTTT.

This clone was seen a few times. This sequence joins TRBV19 and TRBJ2-6; a weak D match, TRBD2 (6 bases). CDR3 length equals 18 residues. From germline, CDR1 is LNHDA and CDR2 SQIVND (reference sequence). The germline V and J ends were trimmed by 5 bases and 0 bases, with 17 bases remaining between them. This CDR3 reads CASSPLRGTNSGANVLTF. Written as DNA, the CDR3 is TGTGCCAGTAGTCCTCTTCGCGGGACGAACTCTGGGGCCAACGTCCTGACTTTC.

This clone was found a few times. The rearrangement uses TRBV28 and TRBJ2-7; 7 nucleotides match TRBD2. The ends lost 6 bases at V and 2 bases at J; junction bases unmatched: 7. The germline V gene has CDR1 MDHEN and CDR2 SYDVKM. This CDR3 has 14 residues. DNA of the CDR3: TGTGCCAGCAGACCCCCCGGGGGGACCTACGAGCAGTACTTC. Amino acids: CASRPPGGTYEQYF.

V and J are TRBV28 and TRBJ2-6; D not resolved. The CDR3 totals 18 residues. Trimming left V 1 base short and J 0 bases short, with 13 bases between. The germline V gene encodes CDR1 MDHEN and CDR2 SYDVKM. The CDR3 DNA is TGTGCCAGCAGTTTATTTGTGCCAGGCCTCTCTGGGGCCAACGTCCTGACTTTC. It yields the protein CASSLFVPGLSGANVLTF.

The J gene is TRBJ1-2, the V gene TRBV13; 7 nucleotides agree with TRBD1. The germline gives CDR1 PRHDT, CDR2 FYEKMQ (reference sequence). The junction had 1 base not matched to a gene; V was cut back by 3 bases and J by 3 bases. This CDR3 contains 13 residues. In DNA, the CDR3 is TGTGCCAGCAGCTTCGGACAGGACTATGGCTACACCTTC. Amino acid sequence: CASSFGQDYGYTF.

The chain uses TRBV4-1 and TRBJ2-7; 14 bases fit TRBD2. CDR3 length: 17 residues. V shed 0 bases and J 4 bases; nucleotides not matched to a gene: 5. Germline V gene data show CDR1 as MGHRA and CDR2 as YSYEKL. For the CDR3, the DNA is TGCGCCAGCAGCCAAGAGGGACTAGCGGGAGTTAGTTACGAGCAGTACTTC. It specifies CASSQEGLAGVSYEQYF.

This clone is a singleton in its sample. V gene TRBV11-3 combines with J gene TRBJ2-1, with D unresolved. CDR1 and CDR2 (germline): SGHNT, YENEEA. Trimming left V 5 bases short and J 4 bases short, with 12 bases between. The CDR3 consists of 14 residues. This CDR3 reads CASSGPPRYNEQFF. CDR3 DNA sequence: TGTGCCAGCAGCGGCCCCCCCAGGTACAATGAGCAGTTCTTC.

There are a few counts of this clone. The chain employs TRBV5-1 and TRBJ2-7, with 11 bases lining up with TRBD2. The V gene's germline CDR1 is SGHRS and CDR2 YFSETQ. J gave up 7 bases and V 1 base, and 7 bases lay outside the gene matches. The CDR3 is made up of 15 amino acids. Written as DNA, the CDR3 is TGCGCCAGCAGCTTGTCAGTCCTAGCGGGAGGTGAGCAGTACTTC. It encodes CASSLSVLAGGEQYF.

This rearrangement joins TRBV28 to TRBJ2-7, with 9 bases aligning to TRBD1. The CDR3 loop spans 16 amino acids. J was trimmed by 5 bases and V by 3 bases; bases with no gene match: 11. Germline loops: CDR1 MDHEN, CDR2 SYDVKM. CDR3 region: CASSFSTGTGNDEQYF. DNA of the CDR3: TGTGCCAGCAGTTTTTCTACCGGGACAGGGAACGACGAGCAGTACTTC.

In DNA form, the CDR3 reads TGTGCCAGCAGTTTCGACAGGTACTATGGCTACACCTTC. This sequence encodes CASSFDRYYGYTF. The V and J genes are TRBV28 and TRBJ1-2; D is perhaps TRBD1 (6 bases). CDR1 and CDR2 (germline): MDHEN, SYDVKM. The CDR3 totals 13 residues. The germline V and J ends were trimmed by 3 bases and 3 bases, with 8 bases remaining between them.

V is TRBV11-2 and J is TRBJ2-3, with a possible D match to TRBD1 (5 bases). V was pared by 2 bases and J by 4 bases, with 16 bases between. The CDR3 spans 16 residues. Looked up from germline, CDR1 is SGHAT and CDR2 is FQNNGV. CDR3 coding DNA: TGTGCCAGCAGCTTAATAGCAGGGCATTCTGCAGATACGCAGTATTTT. It yields the protein CASSLIAGHSADTQYF.

V and J are TRBV5-8 and TRBJ1-1, with 8 bases that match TRBD1. V lost 4 bases and J lost 0; bases outside the gene matches: 2. From germline, CDR1 is SGHTS and CDR2 YDEGEE. This CDR3 is built from 14 residues. CDR3 loop: CASSGTGMNTEAFF. The CDR3 DNA reads as TGTGCCAGCAGCGGGACAGGTATGAACACTGAAGCTTTCTTT.

This clone has only one observation. The J gene is TRBJ1-2, the V gene TRBV6-5; D ambiguous. V was shortened by 6 bases and J by 0 bases, with 5 bases between the two germline ends. Germline CDR1 MNHEY, CDR2 SVGAGI. The CDR3 runs to 12 residues. The CDR3 is CASSRANYGYTF. Here the CDR3 DNA reads TGTGCCAGCAGCCGGGCTAACTATGGCTACACCTTC.

V and J are TRBV5-1 and TRBJ2-7; perhaps TRBD1 as D (5 bases). Per germline, CDR1 SGHRS and CDR2 YFSETQ. The CDR3 runs 13 residues. Between the trimmed V and J ends, which lost 2 bases and 5 bases, there was a span of 11 bases. CDR3 nucleotides: TGCGCCAGCAGCTTAGCCCAGGGCCACGAGCAGTACTTC. Translation gives CASSLAQGHEQYF.

This chain links TRBV2 with TRBJ2-7, with D perhaps TRBD2 (5 bases). Trimming took 6 bases from V and 0 from J, leaving 9 bases between them. The germline V gene encodes CDR1 SNHLY and CDR2 FYNNEI. The CDR3 sequence is 13 residues long. CDR3 DNA sequence: TGTGCCAGCAGGAGCCTAGCCTCCTACGAGCAGTACTTC. Its translation: CASRSLASYEQYF.